This TCR beta chain was found in a study of T cell responses to AZD1222 COVID-19 vaccine. The study, taken as a whole, reports: At 160-218 and 743-854, vaccine-associated CD4 TCRs were dominant, and they spanned spike. Among those given AZD1222, only six were seropositive at baseline.

Regarding this clone: What it recognizes is unknown.

Clones were sequenced by immunoSEQ multiplex PCR, and TCRdb holds only the in-frame ones, with some missing. The sample lists 95,000 to 150,000 clones, approximately 85% seen once, with more than 7.5% in the top ten. Germline CDR1 reads MNHEY; CDR2 reads SVGAGI. CDR3 length: 13 residues. The ends were cut back, 6 bases at V and 7 bases at J, with 15 bases in the middle. The sequence came from an adult in good health. The sequenced sample was peripheral blood, obtained on day 0 of AZD1222 vaccination. The chain recombines TRBV6-5 with TRBJ1-2; no reliable D call. CDR3 loop: CASSPEEGLGYTF. The CDR3 DNA sequence: TGTGCCAGCAGCCCCGAGGAGGGCCTTGGCTACACCTTC.